The source of this T cell receptor (beta chain) is a study of blood T cell repertoires in COVID-19. The CDR3 consists of 12 residues. Between the trimmed V and J ends, which lost 4 bases and 6 bases, there was a span of 11 bases. Germline V lookup: CDR1 SGHRS, CDR2 YFSETQ. Sequencing was performed with immunoSEQ multiplex PCR; in TCRdb, only in-frame clones are kept and a portion is missing. In the table there are 84,000 or so clones, roughly 78% of which are singletons. The receptor was isolated from an elderly woman with acute or convalescent COVID-19. The sample consisted of peripheral blood. The gene calls are TRBV5-1 and TRBJ2-7; possibly TRBD1 for D (6 bases). The CDR3 spells CASSPRGSEQYF. Here the CDR3 DNA reads TGCGCCAGCAGCCCCAGGGGTTCCGAGCAGTACTTC.